The next 11 T cell receptor beta chains were all read from a single sample in a study of T cell changes during pregnancy in multiple sclerosis. Sequencing was performed with immunoSEQ multiplex PCR; in TCRdb, only in-frame clones are kept and a portion is missing. This sample has some 12,000 clones; more than 85% occur once, and the top ten carry roughly 14%. The specimen was CD8+ T cells from peripheral blood mononuclear cells, collected in the second trimester of pregnancy. Receptor source: a female donor in good health, enrolled as a control in a pregnancy study.

This clone was detected only a few times. The J gene is TRBJ1-1, the V gene TRBV4-1; D is unresolved. Trimming pared 1 base from V and 3 bases from J, leaving 9 bases between. Germline CDR1 reads MGHRA; CDR2 reads YSYEKL. The CDR3 totals 14 residues. Here the CDR3 reads CASSQGTADTEAFF. CDR3 in DNA: TGCGCCAGCAGCCAAGGGACTGCCGACACTGAAGCTTTCTTT.

The rearrangement uses TRBV6-5 and TRBJ2-1, with 8 nucleotides matching TRBD1. V shed 9 bases, J shed 7 bases, and the junction held 5 bases outside the gene matches. The CDR3 loop spans 12 amino acids. CDR1 and CDR2 from the germline V gene are MNHEY and SVGAGI. The CDR3 DNA is TGTGCCAGTACAGGGGGTAGAAATGAGCAGTTCTTC. Protein: CASTGGRNEQFF.

The chain has TRBV11-2 and TRBJ2-1; 10 nucleotides agree with TRBD2. Germline V gives CDR1 SGHAT, CDR2 FQNNGV. V shed 2 bases and J 6 bases; nucleotides not matched to a gene: 4. The CDR3 is 15 amino acids. The CDR3 loop reads CASSLTSGNRNEQFF. In DNA form, the CDR3 reads TGTGCCAGCAGCTTAACTAGCGGGAACCGCAATGAGCAGTTCTTC.

The chain links TRBV6-1 to TRBJ2-5; TRBD2 agrees at 10 bases. V lost 0 bases and J lost 5; bases outside the gene matches: 3. The V gene's germline CDR1 is MNHNS and CDR2 SASEGT. There are 15 residues in the CDR3. CDR3 amino acids: CASSEAAGGPETQYF. The CDR3 DNA sequence: TGTGCCAGCAGTGAAGCAGCGGGGGGGCCGGAGACCCAGTACTTC.

CDR3 loop: CAHRTSVSTDTQYF. The DNA for the CDR3 is TGTGCCCACCGGACTAGCGTGAGCACAGATACGCAGTATTTT. This chain joins TRBV30 and TRBJ2-3; 9 bases line up with TRBD2. The CDR3 consists of 14 residues. Germline assignment: CDR1 GTSNPN and CDR2 SVGIG (reference sequence). V lost 8 bases to trimming and J lost 0 bases; unmatched junction nucleotides: 6. Variable domain in full (rest from reference TRBV30 and TRBJ2-3): SQTIHQWPATLVQPVGSPLSLECTVEGTSNPNLYWYRQAAGRGLQLLFYSVGIGQISSEVPQNLSASRPQDRQFILSSKKLLLSDSGFYLCAHRTSVSTDTQYFGPGTRLTVL.

This clone was observed a few times. CDR3 protein: CASSRRGDSSYEQYF. The DNA for the CDR3 is TGTGCCAGCAGCCGCCGAGGGGACAGCTCATACGAGCAGTACTTC. The chain uses TRBV6-5 and TRBJ2-7, with 7 bases lining up with TRBD1. Germline V gives CDR1 MNHEY, CDR2 SVGAGI. V dropped 6 bases and J dropped 4; count of bases not matched to a gene: 12. This CDR3 is 15 amino acids long.

A single count supports this clone. This chain connects TRBV12-5 to TRBJ2-1; 10 nucleotides line up with TRBD2. The CDR3 length is 15 residues. The trim removed 4 bases at V and 7 bases at J, leaving 7 bases unmatched. The germline gives CDR1 LGHNT, CDR2 FRNRAP. CDR3 in DNA: TGTGCTAGTGGTTGGTTAGCGGGGGGTTGGAATGAGCAGTTCTTC. Translated, it gives CASGWLAGGWNEQFF.

With regard to this clone: Other nucleotide sequences in the sample specify the same CDR3. V gene TRBV25-1 combines with J gene TRBJ2-7; TRBD2 agrees at 7 bases. The CDR3 is made up of 14 amino acids. The V and J ends lost 1 base and 4 bases, in that order; junction bases with no gene match: 4. Germline CDR1 is MGHDK and CDR2 is SYGVNS. The CDR3 DNA is TGTGCCAGCAGTGAATCAGGCGGGGGATACGAGCAGTACTTC. Translation: CASSESGGGYEQYF.

V is TRBV10-3 and J is TRBJ1-1, with D perhaps TRBD1 (5 bases). Deletions cut 2 bases from V and 1 base from J, with 8 bases between. The CDR3 sequence is 14 residues long. Per germline, CDR1 ENHRY and CDR2 SYGVKD. In DNA, the CDR3 is TGTGCCATCAGTGAGGGGGCAGCGAACACTGAAGCTTTCTTT. This sequence encodes CAISEGAANTEAFF.

This chain joins TRBV11-2 and TRBJ2-7; unclear D gene. The length of the CDR3 is 12 residues. V was pared by 4 bases and J by 1 base, with 5 bases between. Germline V CDR1 and CDR2: SGHAT, FQNNGV. The CDR3 loop reads CASSSPSYEQYF. CDR3 nucleotide sequence: TGTGCCAGCAGCTCCCCGTCCTACGAGCAGTACTTC.

This clone was counted once. The rearrangement links TRBV29-1 to TRBJ2-7, with 7 bases that match TRBD1. Trimming cost V 6 bases and J 6 bases; bases outside gene matches: 2. Germline V gene lookup returns CDR1 SQVTM and CDR2 ANQGSEA. The CDR3 covers 10 residues. The CDR3 region is CSVTGAEQYF. The CDR3 DNA reads TGCAGCGTAACAGGGGCCGAGCAGTACTTC.